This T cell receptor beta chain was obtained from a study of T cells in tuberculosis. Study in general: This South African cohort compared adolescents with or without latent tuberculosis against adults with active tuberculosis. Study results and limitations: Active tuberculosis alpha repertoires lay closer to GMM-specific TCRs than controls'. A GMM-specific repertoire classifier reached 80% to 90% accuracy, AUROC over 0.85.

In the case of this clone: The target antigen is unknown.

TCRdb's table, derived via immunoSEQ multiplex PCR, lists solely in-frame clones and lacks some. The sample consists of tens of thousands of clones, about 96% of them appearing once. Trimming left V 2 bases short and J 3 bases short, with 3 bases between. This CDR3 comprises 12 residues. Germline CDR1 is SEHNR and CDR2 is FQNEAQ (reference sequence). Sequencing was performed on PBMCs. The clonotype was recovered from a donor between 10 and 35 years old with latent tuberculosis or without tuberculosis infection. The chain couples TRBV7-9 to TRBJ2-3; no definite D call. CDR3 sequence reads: CASSLQTDTQYF. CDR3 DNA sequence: TGTGCCAGCAGCTTACAGACAGATACGCAGTATTTT. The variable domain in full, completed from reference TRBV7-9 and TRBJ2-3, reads DTGVSQNPRHKITKRGQNVTFRCDPISEHNRLYWYRQTLGQGPEFLTYFQNEAQLEKSRLLSDRFSAERPKGSFSTLEIQRTEQGDSAMYLCASSLQTDTQYFGPGTRLTVL.